The 15 T cell receptor beta chains below all came from one sample that was sequenced in a study of Tregs in tolerant kidney transplant recipients. Method: immunoSEQ multiplex PCR; TCRdb's copy keeps in-frame clones and lacks some. The data show 30,000 to 35,000 clones, 82% seen once. Their cognate antigens are unknown. The sequenced material came from Tregs from blood cultured with allogeneic cells. The source of these receptors is a human donor in good health.

The chain recombines TRBV28 with TRBJ1-1; D not certain. The germline gives CDR1 MDHEN, CDR2 SYDVKM. The CDR3 runs 13 residues. V lost 4 bases to trimming and J lost 3 bases, with 9 bases between them. CDR3 region: CASSYPWDTEAFF. The CDR3 bases are TGTGCCAGCAGTTATCCTTGGGACACTGAAGCTTTCTTT.

This chain connects TRBV29-1 to TRBJ2-6, with 8 bases identical to TRBD1. The CDR3 runs 15 residues. V shed 1 base, J shed 3 bases, and the junction held 2 bases outside the gene matches. Germline assignment: CDR1 SQVTM and CDR2 ANQGSEA. Here the CDR3 DNA reads TGCAGCGTTGAAGGCAGGGGGCATGGGGCCAACGTCCTGACTTTC. Amino acids: CSVEGRGHGANVLTF.

The chain combines TRBV30 with TRBJ2-7; 9 bases agree with TRBD2. Germline trimming cut 0 bases from V and 3 bases from J; bases unmatched to any gene: 6. There are 15 residues in the CDR3. The germline V gene has CDR1 GTSNPN and CDR2 SVGIG (reference sequence). CDR3: CAWSVPGSGSYEQYF. For the CDR3, the DNA is TGTGCCTGGAGTGTACCGGGTAGCGGGAGCTACGAGCAGTACTTC.

The rearrangement joins TRBV5-1 to TRBJ2-3; TRBD2 matches at 7 bases. This CDR3 is 15 amino acids long. Per germline, CDR1 SGHRS and CDR2 YFSETQ. Trimming cost V 2 bases and J 0 bases; bases outside gene matches: 3. This CDR3 is CASSFGRPSTDTQYF. The CDR3 bases are TGCGCCAGCAGCTTCGGGAGGCCCAGCACAGATACGCAGTATTTT.

J is TRBJ2-3 and V is TRBV4-3; possibly TRBD1 or TRBD2 for D (6 bases each). V gave up 0 bases and J gave up 9 bases, with 10 bases separating them. CDR1 and CDR2 from the germline V gene are LGHNA and YSLEER. The CDR3 extends over 13 amino acids. The CDR3: CASSQESGGTQYF. CDR3 DNA: TGCGCCAGCAGCCAAGAATCCGGGGGCACGCAGTATTTT.

V gene TRBV19 combines with J gene TRBJ2-1; TRBD2 is a possible D gene (7 bases). The ends were cut back, 5 bases at V and 4 bases at J, with 18 bases in the middle. The CDR3 has 16 amino acids. The V gene's germline CDR1 is LNHDA and CDR2 SQIVND (reference sequence). CDR3 bases: TGTGCCAGTAGTCCGAGGGGGGCTAGCGGATACAATGAGCAGTTCTTC. It translates to CASSPRGASGYNEQFF.

This clone has just one count. This rearrangement joins TRBV18 to TRBJ2-1; TRBD2 might be the D (5 bases). Trimming took 5 bases from V and 12 from J, leaving 26 bases between them. The CDR3 is 16 residues long. Germline-derived CDR1 and CDR2 are KGHSH and LQKENI. CDR3 region: CASSELSSNLYSGQFF. DNA of the CDR3: TGTGCCAGCTCAGAACTCTCTAGCAATCTATATTCGGGGCAGTTCTTC. The variable domain in full, with the rest retrieved from reference TRBV18 and TRBJ2-1, is NAGVMQNPRHLVRRRGQEARLRCSPMKGHSHVYWYRQLPEEGLKFMVYLQKENIIDESGMPKERFSAEFPKEGPSILRIQQVVRGDSAAYFCASSELSSNLYSGQFFGPGTRLTVL.

This chain connects TRBV6-1 to TRBJ2-2, with TRBD2 matching over 9 bases. Germline trimming cut 6 bases from V and 6 bases from J; bases unmatched to any gene: 2. This CDR3 comprises 13 residues. Germline CDR1 and CDR2: MNHNS and SASEGT. CDR3 amino acids: CASRAGGSGELFF. The DNA for the CDR3 is TGTGCCAGCAGAGCGGGAGGATCCGGGGAGCTGTTTTTT.

A single count supports this clone. The CDR3 loop reads CASSVVGRNTGELFF. The CDR3 DNA follows: TGTGCCAGCAGCGTAGTCGGGAGGAACACCGGGGAGCTGTTTTTT. V and J are TRBV9 and TRBJ2-2, with D possibly matching TRBD2 (6 bases). The CDR3 runs 15 residues. The germline gives CDR1 SGDLS, CDR2 YYNGEE. The V gene lost 0 bases and the J gene lost 1 base, with 7 bases spanning the gap.

The rearrangement joins TRBV9 to TRBJ2-4; D may be TRBD2 (7 bases). This CDR3 comprises 18 residues. The germline CDR1 and CDR2 sequences are SGDLS and YYNGEE. V dropped 2 bases and J dropped 7 bases, with 25 bases sitting between them. The CDR3 spells CASSVSLGGGAGLNIQYF. The CDR3 DNA sequence: TGTGCCAGCAGCGTTTCTCTGGGTGGGGGGGCCGGTTTGAACATTCAGTACTTC.

The gene calls are TRBV11-3 and TRBJ2-5; no clear D. V dropped 3 bases and J dropped 2 bases, with 7 bases sitting between them. The germline CDR1 and CDR2 sequences are SGHNT and YENEEA. The CDR3 has 13 amino acids. The CDR3 loop is CASSFMVQETQYF. The CDR3 DNA sequence: TGTGCCAGCAGCTTTATGGTACAAGAGACCCAGTACTTC.

This chain links TRBV6-1 with TRBJ1-2; unclear D gene. Germline lookup yields CDR1 MNHNS and CDR2 SASEGT. This CDR3 comprises 14 residues. Trimming stripped 1 base from V and 5 bases from J, with 11 bases between. The CDR3 region is CASSEGPRQYGYTF. Written as DNA, the CDR3 is TGTGCCAGCAGTGAAGGCCCGAGGCAGTATGGCTACACCTTC.

The chain joins TRBV5-1 to TRBJ2-3; a weak D match, TRBD1 (5 bases). The CDR3 covers 13 residues. Germline CDR1 SGHRS, CDR2 YFSETQ. V was cut by 6 bases and J by 1 base, with 9 bases left in between. The CDR3, as DNA: TGCGCCAGCATGGGGCCCCGCACAGATACGCAGTATTTT. Amino acid sequence: CASMGPRTDTQYF.

The rearrangement links TRBV30 to TRBJ1-3; D is unclear. V was shortened by 5 bases and J by 5 bases, with 4 bases between the two germline ends. The CDR3 is made up of 10 amino acids. Germline V gene data show CDR1 as GTSNPN and CDR2 as SVGIG (reference sequence). The CDR3 DNA reads as TGTGCCTGGGAGAGAAACACCATATATTTT. Translation: CAWERNTIYF.

This sequence joins TRBV11-2 and TRBJ2-1; 9 bases are a match to TRBD2. The V gene's germline CDR1 is SGHAT and CDR2 FQNNGV. After removal of 5 bases from V and 2 bases from J, the junction contained 1 base not matched to a gene. There are 14 residues in the CDR3. CDR3 DNA sequence: TGTGCCAGCAGCCGGACTAGCGCCTACAATGAGCAGTTCTTC. Residues: CASSRTSAYNEQFF.